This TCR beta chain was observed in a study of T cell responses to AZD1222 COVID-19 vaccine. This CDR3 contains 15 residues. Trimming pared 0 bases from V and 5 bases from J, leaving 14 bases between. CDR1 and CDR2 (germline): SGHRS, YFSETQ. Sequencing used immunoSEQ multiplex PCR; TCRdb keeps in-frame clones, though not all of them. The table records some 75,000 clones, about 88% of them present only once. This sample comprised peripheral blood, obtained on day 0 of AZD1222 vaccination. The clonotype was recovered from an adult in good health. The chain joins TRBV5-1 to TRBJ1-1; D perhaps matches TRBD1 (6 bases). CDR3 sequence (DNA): TGCGCCAGCAGCTTGGTTACCAGGGGATCAACTGAAGCTTTCTTT. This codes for CASSLVTRGSTEAFF.